A single sample is the source of the 13 T cell receptor beta chains below, sequenced in a study of blood T cell repertoires in COVID-19. TCRdb's table, derived via immunoSEQ multiplex PCR, lists solely in-frame clones and lacks some. The data show 60,000 to 80,000 clones, more than 75% seen once. What was sequenced was peripheral blood. These TCRs come from a human donor in a cohort sampled during active COVID-19.

This chain uses TRBV7-6 with TRBJ2-2; 11 bases are a match to TRBD2. There are 19 residues in the CDR3. Germline trimming cut 5 bases from V and 4 bases from J; bases unmatched to any gene: 15. Germline V lookup: CDR1 SGHVS, CDR2 FNYEAQ. CDR3 residues: CASSPGDNIAGGPTGELFF. The CDR3 DNA reads as TGTGCCAGCAGCCCAGGGGATAATATAGCGGGAGGGCCCACCGGGGAGCTGTTTTTT.

The genes are TRBV7-2 and TRBJ1-1, with TRBD1 matching 9 bases. The junction had 8 bases not matched to a gene; V was cut back by 6 bases and J by 0 bases. This CDR3 is 16 amino acids long. From germline, CDR1 is SGHTA and CDR2 FQGNSA. The DNA for the CDR3 is TGTGCCAGCAGTCACAGGGGGCGGACGGTGAACACTGAAGCTTTCTTT. This sequence encodes CASSHRGRTVNTEAFF.

The chain employs TRBV11-2 and TRBJ1-2, with D possibly TRBD1 on 6 matching bases. Trimming stripped 1 base from V and 8 bases from J, with 14 bases between. Germline V gene data show CDR1 as SGHAT and CDR2 as FQNNGV. The CDR3 spans 14 residues. In DNA form, the CDR3 reads TGTGCCAGCAGCTTAGGAGCAGGGGCGGCGGGCTACACCTTC. Its protein is CASSLGAGAAGYTF.

This rearrangement joins TRBV3-1 (or the pseudogene TRBV3-2) to TRBJ1-4; no firm D call. The germline gives CDR1 LGHDT, CDR2 YNNKEL (reference sequence). With 2 bases removed from V and 3 bases from J, the gap between germline ends came to 4 bases. This CDR3 spans 13 amino acids. This CDR3 reads CASSQNSNEKLFF. CDR3 DNA sequence: TGTGCCAGCAGCCAAAACTCTAATGAAAAACTGTTTTTT.

This chain connects TRBV7-2 to TRBJ2-7; 11 bases are shared with TRBD2. Losses at the gene ends were 5 bases for V and 3 bases for J; bases not matched to a gene: 6. CDR3 length: 15 residues. CDR1 and CDR2 from the germline V gene are SGHTA and FQGNSA. Written as DNA, the CDR3 is TGTGCCAGCAGCGATACTAGCGGGGGCCGCTACGAGCAGTACTTC. Protein product: CASSDTSGGRYEQYF.

This chain uses TRBV7-8 with TRBJ1-2, with D possibly TRBD1 on 5 matching bases. Germline V gene lookup returns CDR1 SGHVS and CDR2 FQNEAQ. CDR3 length equals 19 residues. V was shortened by 3 bases and J by 3 bases, with 26 bases between the two germline ends. The CDR3 protein is CASSLRNRPTANGDYGYTF. The CDR3 DNA reads as TGTGCCAGCAGCTTGAGGAATCGGCCGACAGCGAACGGAGACTATGGCTACACCTTC.

This clone appeared a single time. The chain recombines TRBV4-1 with TRBJ2-5, with 8 bases aligning to TRBD1. Trimming removed 0 bases from V and 6 bases from J; junction bases left unmatched: 9. Germline loops: CDR1 MGHRA, CDR2 YSYEKL. The CDR3 runs to 16 residues. The CDR3 coding sequence is TGCGCCAGCAGCCAAGAGGGAGGACAGGGATGGAAGACCCAGTACTTC. Translation gives CASSQEGGQGWKTQYF.

The V gene is TRBV10-3, the J gene TRBJ1-4; a possible D gene is TRBD1 (5 bases). CDR3 length equals 15 residues. Germline V gene data show CDR1 as ENHRY and CDR2 as SYGVKD. Trimming left V 0 bases short and J 3 bases short, with 8 bases between. Written as DNA, the CDR3 is TGTGCCATCAGTGAGTCAGGGGCCCCTAATGAAAAACTGTTTTTT. Amino acids: CAISESGAPNEKLFF.

The count of this clone is one. The chain is built from TRBV11-2 and TRBJ1-1; no firm D call. Germline loops: CDR1 SGHAT, CDR2 FQNNGV. The CDR3 totals 14 residues. V was clipped by 1 base and J by 6 bases, with 12 bases between them. The CDR3 protein is CASSLVPEQSEAFF. CDR3 sequence (DNA): TGTGCCAGCAGCTTAGTGCCGGAACAGTCTGAAGCTTTCTTT.

The J gene is TRBJ2-3, the V gene TRBV5-1; TRBD2 might be the D (5 bases). The germline CDR1 and CDR2 sequences are SGHRS and YFSETQ. This CDR3 comprises 15 residues. V lost 4 bases, J lost 0 bases, and 12 bases lay in between. Here the CDR3 DNA reads TGCGCCAGCAGCCGGGCGGACTCTAGCACAGATACGCAGTATTTT. Translated: CASSRADSSTDTQYF.

The chain is built from TRBV6-5 and TRBJ1-1; D may be TRBD1 (6 bases). With 6 bases removed from V and 10 bases from J, the gap between germline ends came to 18 bases. Germline V gene data show CDR1 as MNHEY and CDR2 as SVGAGI. The CDR3 is made up of 13 amino acids. DNA of the CDR3: TGTGCCAGCAGCCAACCCACAGGGAGGGGAGCTTTCTTT. Translating gives CASSQPTGRGAFF.

The CDR3 sequence: CASREGTSNEQFF. The CDR3 DNA sequence: TGTGCCAGCAGGGAGGGGACTTCCAATGAGCAGTTCTTC. This chain joins TRBV7-9 and TRBJ2-1, with a tentative D call TRBD2 (6 bases). Trimming removed 6 bases from V and 6 bases from J, with 12 bases in between. The CDR3 consists of 13 residues. Germline V CDR1 and CDR2: SEHNR, FQNEAQ (reference sequence). Supplemented by reference TRBV7-9 and TRBJ2-1, the full variable domain reads DTGVSQNPRHKITKRGQNVTFRCDPISEHNRLYWYRQTLGQGPEFLTYFQNEAQLEKSRLLSDRFSAERPKGSFSTLEIQRTEQGDSAMYLCASREGTSNEQFFGPGTRLTVL.

A few counts support this clone. This rearrangement joins TRBV11-3 to TRBJ2-7; 7 nucleotides match TRBD2. From germline, CDR1 is SGHNT and CDR2 YENEEA. V lost 3 bases, J lost 0 bases, and 2 bases stayed unmatched. This CDR3 has 14 residues. The CDR3 nucleotides are TGTGCCAGCAGCTTCGCTAGCGGCTCCTACGAGCAGTACTTC. It is translated as CASSFASGSYEQYF.